What follows are 15 T cell receptor beta chains derived from one specimen sequenced in a study of T-cell reconstitution after alpha-beta-depleted transplantation in children. During its preparation, the TCRbeta library received unique molecular identifiers. TCRdb reprocessed the PCR reads with MiXCR, giving one entry per CDR3 protein. The profile covers approximately 300,000 distinct CDR3 sequences, with about a tenth appearing a single time and roughly 7% taken by the ten largest. Sequenced here: PBMCs, sampled before TCRalphabeta/CD19-depleted stem cell transplant. The source of these receptors is a boy under two years old with acute myeloid leukemia, due to receive a stem cell transplant.

The sample holds many counts of this clonotype. J is TRBJ2-5 and V is TRBV10-2; tentative D call: TRBD2 (5 bases). The CDR3 is 13 amino acids. From germline, CDR1 is WSHSY and CDR2 SAAADI. V was trimmed by 2 bases and J by 7 bases, leaving 11 bases between them. In DNA form, the CDR3 reads TGCGCCAGCAGTGAGGGGAGCGGCGCGACCCAGTACTTC. It specifies CASSEGSGATQYF.

The chain has TRBV6-5 and TRBJ2-1; 10 nucleotides agree with TRBD1. This CDR3 has 13 amino acids. Trimming removed 6 bases from V and 7 bases from J; junction bases left unmatched: 3. Germline CDR1 is MNHEY and CDR2 is SVGAGI. The CDR3 protein is CASRTGGLNEQFF. CDR3 nucleotides: TGTGCCAGCAGGACAGGGGGCTTAAATGAGCAGTTCTTC.

This clonotype was picked up many times. The rearrangement links TRBV6-5 to TRBJ2-7; perhaps TRBD1 as D (6 bases). V lost 2 bases and J 3 bases, leaving 14 bases between the germline ends. The germline CDR1 and CDR2 sequences are MNHEY and SVGAGI. There are 15 residues in the CDR3. CDR3 amino acids: CASSYQDSPLYEQYF. DNA for the CDR3: TGTGCCAGCAGTTACCAGGACAGCCCTCTCTACGAGCAGTACTTC.

The table lists this clonotype with a few counts. This chain connects TRBV9 to TRBJ1-5; the D is unclear. The CDR3 totals 14 residues. V dropped 2 bases and J dropped 2 bases, with 8 bases sitting between them. Germline lookup yields CDR1 SGDLS and CDR2 YYNGEE. This CDR3 is CASSVGQGNQPQHF. DNA for the CDR3: TGTGCCAGCAGCGTCGGGCAGGGCAATCAGCCCCAGCATTTT. The complete variable domain, with remaining parts taken from reference TRBV9 and TRBJ1-5, reads DSGVTQTPKHLITATGQRVTLRCSPRSGDLSVYWYQQSLDQGLQFLIQYYNGEERAKGNILERFSAQQFPDLHSELNLSSLELGDSALYFCASSVGQGNQPQHFGDGTRLSIL.

This clonotype was detected only a few times. The chain is built from TRBV19 and TRBJ1-3; D unclear. Germline assignment: CDR1 LNHDA and CDR2 SQIVND (reference sequence). V was trimmed by 8 bases and J by 3 bases, leaving 14 bases between them. The length of the CDR3 is 14 residues. DNA of the CDR3: TGTGCCAGTCGATACGTGGGCGGTGGAAACACCATATATTTT. Its translation is CASRYVGGGNTIYF.

The sample holds many counts of this clonotype. This chain connects TRBV29-1 to TRBJ1-1; TRBD1 aligns across 9 bases. CDR3 length: 15 amino acids. With 8 bases clipped from V and 2 bases from J, the junction kept 12 bases outside the gene matches. Germline V gene sequence: CDR1 SQVTM, CDR2 ANQGSEA. In nucleotides, the CDR3 is TGCAGCTCCGGGACAGGGTCGATAGGAAACACTGAAGCTTTCTTT. It encodes CSSGTGSIGNTEAFF. Based on the CDR3 plus reference TRBV29-1 and TRBJ1-1, the full variable domain is SAVISQKPSRDICQRGTSLTIQCQVDSQVTMMFWYRQQPGQSLTLIATANQGSEATYESGFVIDKFPISRPNLTFSTLTVSNMSPEDSSIYLCSSGTGSIGNTEAFFGQGTRLTVV.

There are a few counts of this clonotype. This sequence joins TRBV7-8 and TRBJ2-7; D remains ambiguous. CDR3 length: 14 residues. V was clipped by 4 bases and J by 5 bases, with 15 bases between them. CDR1 and CDR2 (germline): SGHVS, FQNEAQ. CDR3 coding DNA: TGTGCCAGCAGCTCAAGGTGGCAGCCCAACGAGCAGTACTTC. Translated, it gives CASSSRWQPNEQYF.

This clonotype showed up many times. V is TRBV6-2 or TRBV6-3 and J is TRBJ2-1; 8 bases map to TRBD2. V lost 4 bases, J lost 6 bases, and 8 bases stayed unmatched. The V gene's germline CDR1 is MNHEY and CDR2 SVGEGT. The CDR3 covers 15 residues. CDR3 region: CASSLPGLGSNEQFF. Written as DNA, the CDR3 is TGTGCCAGCAGTTTGCCGGGACTAGGGAGCAATGAGCAGTTCTTC.

This clonotype has more than one count but fewer than ten. Given a much more abundant clone one base away, this may be a read error. The chain uses TRBV5-1 and TRBJ2-5; D remains unclear. The CDR3 has 12 amino acids. The V and J ends lost 4 bases and 1 base respectively, with 5 bases between them. CDR1 is SGHRS and CDR2 is YFSETQ in the germline V gene. In nucleotides, the CDR3 is TGCGCCAGCAGCCCCGTCCAAGAGACCCAGTACTTC. As protein: CASSPVQETQYF. The variable domain in full, with the rest retrieved from reference TRBV5-1 and TRBJ2-5, is KAGVTQTPRYLIKTRGQQVTLSCSPISGHRSVSWYQQTPGQGLQFLFEYFSETQRNKGNFPGRFSGRQFSNSRSEMNVSTLELGDSALYLCASSPVQETQYFGPGTRLLVL.

This clonotype was observed at least ten times. The chain is built from TRBV28 and TRBJ2-2; TRBD1 matches 11 bases. V lost 6 bases and J lost 6; bases outside the gene matches: 6. From germline, CDR1 is MDHEN and CDR2 SYDVKM. This CDR3 is 15 amino acids long. CDR3: CASRGGQGVSGELFF. CDR3 nucleotide sequence: TGTGCCAGCAGGGGGGGACAGGGGGTATCCGGGGAGCTGTTTTTT.

To note about this clonotype: This may stem from a read error, because a much larger clone lies one nucleotide away. The chain has TRBV12-3 or TRBV12-4 and TRBJ1-1; 9 nucleotides align to TRBD1. The CDR3 totals 16 residues. V lost 1 base and J lost 3; bases outside the gene matches: 6. The CDR3 loop reads CASSLGGQGRYTEAFF. The CDR3 nucleotides are TGTGCCAGCAGTTTAGGGGGACAGGGAAGGTACACTGAAGCTTTCTTT.

This clonotype was recorded at least ten times. Compared with germline, one end of the junction differs, possibly owing to a read error. The rearrangement joins TRBV28 to TRBJ1-4; no clear D gene. There are 15 residues in the CDR3. Germline CDR1 and CDR2: MDHEN and SYDVKM. The CDR3 protein is CASSLLGTTSEKLFF. The CDR3 bases are TGTGCCAGCAGTTTATTGGGTACGACTAGTGAAAAACTGTTTTTT.

Turning to this clonotype: Germline is not matched at one junction end, which may reflect a read error. V and J are TRBV28 and TRBJ2-2; 7 bases map to TRBD1. Germline V CDR1 and CDR2: MDHEN, SYDVKM. The CDR3 extends over 17 amino acids. CDR3 sequence: CASSLFLYDRATGEPFF. The CDR3 nucleotides are TGTGCCAGCAGTTTATTCCTATATGACAGGGCCACCGGGGAGCCGTTTTTT.

This clonotype came up a few times. The V and J genes are TRBV29-1 and TRBJ1-2; weak D call: TRBD1 (6 bases). CDR1 is SQVTM and CDR2 is ANQGSEA in the germline V gene. This CDR3 is built from 13 residues. V was clipped by 2 bases and J by 6 bases, with 13 bases between them. The CDR3 sequence: CSVEFWGRDGYTF. The CDR3 DNA is TGCAGCGTTGAATTCTGGGGGCGGGATGGCTACACCTTC.

As regards this clonotype: This sequence may be a read error, since a much larger clone differs from it by one base. The chain couples TRBV29-1 to TRBJ2-7, with 10 bases aligning to TRBD1. V shed 8 bases, J shed 5 bases, and the junction held 3 bases outside the gene matches. Germline V gene lookup returns CDR1 SQVTM and CDR2 ANQGSEA. The CDR3 has 11 residues. The CDR3 DNA is TGCAGCATAGGACAGGGGGACGAGCAGTACTTC. Its protein is CSIGQGDEQYF.